This T cell receptor (beta chain) was observed in a study of blood T cells in healthy people across ages. At the level of the study: In model experiments, template switching was able to capture about one barcoded beta molecule for every two T cells that were present. The study's findings and limits: The study found more naive CD4+ cells and higher diversity in long-lived than aged donors.

Then a second PCR, running about 6 to 12 cycles, was carried out with a sample-barcoded 5' primer and a J-beta primer mix. Tagging of each cDNA molecule was performed by a template-switch adaptor with 12 random nucleotides. TCRdb fed the 5' RACE reads into MiXCR, producing one record per CDR3 protein. The sample shows under 850,000 distinct CDR3 sequences, around 36% of them seen only once. Extraction of total RNA produced a minimum of 6 micrograms from each sample. For this clonotype: What it recognizes is unknown. This sequence may be a read error, since a much larger clone differs from it by one base.

Germline CDR1 is SGDLS and CDR2 is YYNGEE. The CDR3 sequence is 14 residues long. The sequence was obtained from a man between 18 and 29 years old in good health. The sample taken for sequencing was blood. The V call is TRBV9, the J call TRBJ1-6; D not resolved. In DNA form, the CDR3 reads TGTGTCAGCAGCGTAGGTGATTATAATTCACCCCTCCACTTT. Its protein product is CVSSVGDYNSPLHF.